This T cell receptor beta chain stems from a study of blood T cell repertoires in COVID-19. Overall study: Acute-phase and convalescent COVID-19 samples originated in the United States, Italy and Spain.

Germline V gene data show CDR1 as SGHTA and CDR2 as FQGNSA. The CDR3 covers 15 residues. The junction had 11 bases not matched to a gene; V was cut back by 4 bases and J by 7 bases. Libraries were prepared by immunoSEQ multiplex PCR; TCRdb keeps only in-frame clonotypes and omits some of them. The table has about 120,000 clones, 82% seen once. This TCR derives from a man in his 70s with acute or convalescent COVID-19. The chain carries TRBV7-2 and TRBJ1-2, with 8 bases lining up with TRBD1. The sample consisted of peripheral blood. The CDR3 region is CASSSWDRTRSGYTF. CDR3 nucleotides: TGTGCCAGCAGCTCGTGGGACAGGACACGTAGTGGCTACACCTTC.